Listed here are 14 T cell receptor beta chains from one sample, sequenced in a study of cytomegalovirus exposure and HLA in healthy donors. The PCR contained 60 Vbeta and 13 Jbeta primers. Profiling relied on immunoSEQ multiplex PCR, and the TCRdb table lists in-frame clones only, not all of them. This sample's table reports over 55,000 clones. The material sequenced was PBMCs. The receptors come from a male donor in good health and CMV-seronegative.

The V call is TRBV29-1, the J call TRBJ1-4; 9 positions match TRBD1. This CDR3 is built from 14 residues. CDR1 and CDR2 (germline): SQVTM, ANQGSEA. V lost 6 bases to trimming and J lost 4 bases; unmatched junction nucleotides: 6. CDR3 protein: CSVKQGASNEKLFF. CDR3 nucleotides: TGCAGCGTGAAACAGGGGGCCAGTAATGAAAAACTGTTTTTT. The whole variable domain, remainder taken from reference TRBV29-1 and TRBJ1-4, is SAVISQKPSRDICQRGTSLTIQCQVDSQVTMMFWYRQQPGQSLTLIATANQGSEATYESGFVIDKFPISRPNLTFSTLTVSNMSPEDSSIYLCSVKQGASNEKLFFGSGTQLSVL.

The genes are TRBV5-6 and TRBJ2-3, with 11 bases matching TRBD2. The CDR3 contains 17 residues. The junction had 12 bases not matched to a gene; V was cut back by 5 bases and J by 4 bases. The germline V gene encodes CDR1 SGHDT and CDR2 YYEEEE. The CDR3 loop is CASRRSTLAGGADTQYF. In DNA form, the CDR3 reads TGTGCCAGCAGGAGGAGTACTCTAGCGGGAGGAGCAGATACGCAGTATTTT.

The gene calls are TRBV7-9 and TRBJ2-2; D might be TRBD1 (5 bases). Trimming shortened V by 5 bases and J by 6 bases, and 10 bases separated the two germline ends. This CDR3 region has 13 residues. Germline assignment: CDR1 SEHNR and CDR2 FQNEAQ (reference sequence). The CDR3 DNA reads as TGTGCCAGCAGCCCGGTGGGGCCCGGGGAGCTGTTTTTT. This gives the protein CASSPVGPGELFF.

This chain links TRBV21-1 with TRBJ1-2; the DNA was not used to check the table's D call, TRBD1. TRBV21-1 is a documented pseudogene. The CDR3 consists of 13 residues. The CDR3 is CASSPTARYGYTF. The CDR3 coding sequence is TGTGCCAGCAGCCCGACAGCCCGATATGGCTACACCTTC.

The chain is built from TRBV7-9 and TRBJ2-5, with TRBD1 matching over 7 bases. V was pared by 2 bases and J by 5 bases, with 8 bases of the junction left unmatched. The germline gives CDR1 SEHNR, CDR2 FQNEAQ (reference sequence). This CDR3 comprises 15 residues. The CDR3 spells CASSLLQGLGETQYF. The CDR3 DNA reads TGTGCCAGCAGCTTATTACAGGGGCTTGGGGAGACCCAGTACTTC.

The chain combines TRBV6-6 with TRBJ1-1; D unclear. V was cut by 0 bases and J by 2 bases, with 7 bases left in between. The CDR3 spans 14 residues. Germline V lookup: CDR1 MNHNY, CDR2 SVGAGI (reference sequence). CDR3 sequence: CASSYSPLNTEAFF. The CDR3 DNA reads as TGTGCCAGCAGTTACTCCCCGCTAAACACTGAAGCTTTCTTT.

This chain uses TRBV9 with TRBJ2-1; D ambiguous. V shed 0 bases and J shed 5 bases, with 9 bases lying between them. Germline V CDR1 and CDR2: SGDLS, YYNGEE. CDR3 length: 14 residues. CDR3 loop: CASSVETNDNEQFF. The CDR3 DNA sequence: TGTGCCAGCAGCGTAGAAACAAACGACAATGAGCAGTTCTTC.

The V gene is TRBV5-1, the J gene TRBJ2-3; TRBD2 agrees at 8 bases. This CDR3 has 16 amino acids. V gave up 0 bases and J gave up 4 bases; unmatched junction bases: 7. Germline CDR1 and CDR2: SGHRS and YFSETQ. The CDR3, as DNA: TGCGCCAGCAGCTTGGACGCGGGGGGCTTGCCAGATACGCAGTATTTT. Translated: CASSLDAGGLPDTQYF. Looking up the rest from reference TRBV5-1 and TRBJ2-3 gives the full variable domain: KAGVTQTPRYLIKTRGQQVTLSCSPISGHRSVSWYQQTPGQGLQFLFEYFSETQRNKGNFPGRFSGRQFSNSRSEMNVSTLELGDSALYLCASSLDAGGLPDTQYFGPGTRLTVL.

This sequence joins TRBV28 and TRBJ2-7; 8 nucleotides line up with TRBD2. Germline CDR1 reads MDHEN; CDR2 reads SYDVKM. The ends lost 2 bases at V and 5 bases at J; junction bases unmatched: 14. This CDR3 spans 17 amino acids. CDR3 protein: CASSLPLSRGAAHEQYF. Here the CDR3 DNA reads TGTGCCAGCAGTTTACCTCTCTCGCGGGGGGCCGCACACGAGCAGTACTTC. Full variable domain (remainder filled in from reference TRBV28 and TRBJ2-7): DVKVTQSSRYLVKRTGEKVFLECVQDMDHENMFWYRQDPGLGLRLIYFSYDVKMKEKGDIPEGYSVSREKKERFSLILESASTNQTSMYLCASSLPLSRGAAHEQYFGPGTRLTVT.

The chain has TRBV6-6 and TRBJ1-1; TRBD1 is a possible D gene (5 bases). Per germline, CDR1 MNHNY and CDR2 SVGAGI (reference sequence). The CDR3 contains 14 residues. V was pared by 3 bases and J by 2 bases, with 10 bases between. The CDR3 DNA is TGTGCCAGCAGTTATGAAAGGGGAAACACTGAAGCTTTCTTT. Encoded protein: CASSYERGNTEAFF.

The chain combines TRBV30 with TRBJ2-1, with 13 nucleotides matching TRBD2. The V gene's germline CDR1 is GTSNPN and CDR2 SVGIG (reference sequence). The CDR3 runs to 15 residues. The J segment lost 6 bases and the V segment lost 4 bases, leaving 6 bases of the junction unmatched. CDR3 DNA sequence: TGTGCCTGGAACAAGGGACTAGCGGGATCCAATGAGCAGTTCTTC. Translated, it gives CAWNKGLAGSNEQFF.

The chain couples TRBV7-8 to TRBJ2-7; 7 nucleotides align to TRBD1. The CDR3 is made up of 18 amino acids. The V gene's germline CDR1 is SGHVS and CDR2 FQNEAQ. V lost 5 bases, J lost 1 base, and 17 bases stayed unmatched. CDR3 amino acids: CASSVLNPGTDRSYEQYF. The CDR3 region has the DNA TGTGCCAGCAGCGTACTCAACCCCGGGACAGACCGATCCTACGAGCAGTACTTC.

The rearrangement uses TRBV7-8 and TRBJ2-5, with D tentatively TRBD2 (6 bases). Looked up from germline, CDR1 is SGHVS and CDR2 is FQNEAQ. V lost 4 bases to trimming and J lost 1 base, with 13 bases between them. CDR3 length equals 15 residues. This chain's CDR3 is CASSSRVGGQETQYF. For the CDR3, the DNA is TGTGCCAGCAGCTCAAGGGTGGGAGGCCAAGAGACCCAGTACTTC.

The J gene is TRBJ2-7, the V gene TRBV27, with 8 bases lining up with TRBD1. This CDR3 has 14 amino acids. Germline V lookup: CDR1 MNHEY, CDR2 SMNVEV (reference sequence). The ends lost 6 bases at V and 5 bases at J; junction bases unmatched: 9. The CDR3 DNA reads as TGTGCCAGCAGACTACAGGGGGGCCTGCACGAGCAGTACTTC. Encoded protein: CASRLQGGLHEQYF.